The 18 T cell receptor beta chains given below trace back to one sample, sequenced in a study of T cells expressing NK-cell markers. Reanalyzing the 5' RACE reads, TCRdb keeps one entry per CDR3 protein, without DNA. The sample table includes fewer than 400,000 distinct CDR3 sequences. Sequenced: blood T cells: a sorted CD56 or NKG2C T cell subset, CD4+ or CD8+ T cells, or bulk PBMC T cells (not recorded which). The receptors were gathered from a woman aged 50 to 65 in good health.

V gene TRBV5-1 combines with J gene TRBJ2-7. The germline V gene has CDR1 SGHRS and CDR2 YFSETQ. The CDR3 contains 14 residues. The chain's CDR3 is CASSLGLFRLEQYF.

V usage is TRBV10-3 and J usage is TRBJ1-5; TCRdb's assignment of TRBD1 cannot be checked, as there is no DNA. Germline V gene sequence: CDR1 ENHRY, CDR2 SYGVKD. The CDR3 consists of 13 residues. CDR3: CAISEGGGQPQHF.

This chain links TRBV27 with TRBJ2-1; the TCRdb D gene call, TRBD2, has no DNA to confirm it. CDR1 and CDR2 from the germline V gene are MNHEY and SMNVEV (reference sequence). CDR3 length: 14 residues. CDR3 sequence reads: CASSRTSPLNEQFF.

This rearrangement joins TRBV5-1 to TRBJ1-1; the D call from TCRdb, TRBD1, cannot be confirmed without DNA. CDR3 length: 15 amino acids. Germline V CDR1 and CDR2: SGHRS, YFSETQ. This CDR3 reads CASSTQGALGTEAFF.

The chain uses TRBV5-4 and TRBJ2-5. Germline V gene data show CDR1 as SGHNT and CDR2 as YYREEE (reference sequence). This CDR3 is 14 amino acids long. The CDR3 protein is CASSLGVLGETQYF.

The CDR3: CASSSWGGSGNTIYF. The chain has TRBV3-1 and TRBJ1-3; TCRdb calls TRBD1, which cannot be checked without DNA. The CDR3 has 15 amino acids. Looked up from germline, CDR1 is LGHDT and CDR2 is YNNKEL (reference sequence).

The chain employs TRBV12-3 or TRBV12-4 and TRBJ1-6; TCRdb indicates TRBD1, and absent DNA this call remains unverified. This CDR3 spans 16 amino acids. Here the CDR3 reads CASSLESGQGGPPLHF.

The rearrangement joins TRBV2 to TRBJ1-2; the TCRdb call, TRBD1, lacks DNA for checking. CDR1 SNHLY and CDR2 FYNNEI come from the germline V gene. CDR3 length: 14 residues. The CDR3 sequence is CASSEEFGGSGYTF. Full variable domain (outside the CDR3, taken from reference TRBV2 and TRBJ1-2): EPEVTQTPSHQVTQMGQEVILRCVPISNHLYFYWYRQILGQKVEFLVSFYNNEISEKSEIFDDQFSVERPDGSNFTLKIRSTKLEDSAMYFCASSEEFGGSGYTFGSGTRLTVV.

This chain connects TRBV4-1 to TRBJ2-1; TCRdb selects TRBD2, and the lack of DNA leaves this call unchecked. The CDR3 runs 15 residues. Germline CDR1 and CDR2: MGHRA and YSYEKL. The CDR3 sequence is CASSQIAGPYNEQFF.

The rearrangement links TRBV2 to TRBJ2-5; the D call from TCRdb, TRBD1, cannot be confirmed without DNA. This CDR3 is built from 11 residues. Looked up from germline, CDR1 is SNHLY and CDR2 is FYNNEI. The CDR3 here is CASTIRGTQYF.

The chain has TRBV12-3 or TRBV12-4 and TRBJ1-1; the TCRdb D gene call, TRBD1, has no DNA to confirm it. This CDR3 has 14 amino acids. CDR3 residues: CASSLTAANTEAFF.

This chain connects TRBV6-5 to TRBJ2-3. The CDR3 totals 18 residues. Germline lookup yields CDR1 MNHEY and CDR2 SVGAGI. The CDR3 reads CASSYTVLGSIVRDTQYF.

The chain uses TRBV6-5 and TRBJ1-1; TCRdb's D call, TRBD1, is unchecked because there is no DNA. This CDR3 comprises 16 residues. Germline V gene data show CDR1 as MNHEY and CDR2 as SVGAGI. The CDR3 here is CASSYLRQGRNTEAFF.

This chain uses TRBV10-3 with TRBJ2-3; without DNA, the TCRdb call of TRBD1 cannot be checked. The CDR3 contains 14 residues. The germline gives CDR1 ENHRY, CDR2 SYGVKD. CDR3 residues: CAIGTGARTDTQYF.

The chain has TRBV7-6 and TRBJ2-3; TCRdb's D call of TRBD2 is untestable without DNA. Germline-derived CDR1 and CDR2 are SGHVS and FNYEAQ. This CDR3 comprises 22 residues. The CDR3: CASSFRPSGRDYLRGSTDTQYF.

The CDR3 here is CSVASGSFTDTQYF. The V gene is TRBV29-1, the J gene TRBJ2-3; TCRdb proposes TRBD2, but this gene call is untestable without DNA. Looked up from germline, CDR1 is SQVTM and CDR2 is ANQGSEA. This CDR3 has 14 amino acids.

The chain is built from TRBV29-1 and TRBJ1-1; as DNA is missing, the TRBD1 call by TCRdb cannot be tested. Germline-derived CDR1 and CDR2 are SQVTM and ANQGSEA. This CDR3 is 15 amino acids long. This CDR3 reads CSVVIPPGRNTEAFF.

The CDR3 region is CASSLAGLTGELFF. The chain joins TRBV5-1 to TRBJ2-2. There are 14 residues in the CDR3. Germline V gene data show CDR1 as SGHRS and CDR2 as YFSETQ.